This T cell receptor (beta chain) is drawn from a study of shared clonotypes between healthy human individuals. Turning to the study itself: Three CD4 naive, three CD4 memory, two CD8 naive and one CD8 memory plate were used per donor. Whole-study findings and limits: Only a few donors were included, so the genetic and exposure-history diversity represented was limited. Non-shared clonotypes were found to have lower generation probabilities than the clonotypes that were shared by all four of the sorted-subset donors.

V shed 2 bases, J shed 7 bases, and the junction held 6 bases outside the gene matches. Germline-derived CDR1 and CDR2 are SGHTA and FQGTGA. The CDR3 loop spans 16 amino acids. The investigators split CD4+ cells into a CD45RA+ naive subset and a CD45RA-negative memory subset. In the case of this clone: No antigen is known for it.

TCRdb keeps only in-frame clones here, not all; method: immunoSEQ multiplex PCR. The profile shows fewer than 2.5 million clones, 90% to 95% of them singletons. The receptor was isolated from a man aged 18 to 30 in good health. Some clones in this sample may be carry-over from other donors' samples. Sequenced input: naive CD4+ T cells from PBMCs. The subset here: CD45RA+ positively selected. V and J are TRBV7-3 and TRBJ2-2, with 11 positions matching TRBD2. Written as DNA, the CDR3 is TGTGCCAGCAGCTTACGACGGACTAGCGGGCACGGGGAGCTGTTTTTT. Translated: CASSLRRTSGHGELFF. The entire variable domain, with the rest obtained from reference TRBV7-3 and TRBJ2-2, is as follows: GAGVSQTPSNKVTEKGKYVELRCDPISGHTALYWYRQSLGQGPEFLIYFQGTGAADDSGLPNDRFFAVRPEGSVSTLKIQRTERGDSAVYLCASSLRRTSGHGELFFGEGSRLTVL.